This is a list of T cell receptor beta chains from one sample in a study of shared clonotypes between healthy human individuals. Clones were read by immunoSEQ multiplex PCR, and TCRdb kept only the in-frame ones, dropping some. This table has around 1.5 million clones, nearly 99% appearing once. Sequenced material: naive CD4+ T cells sorted from blood. The receptors come from a man aged 25 to 40 in good health. CDR3s include the opening cysteine and the closing phenylalanine or tryptophan. The order of the fields is D gene, V gene, clone size, J gene, CDR3 protein, CDR3 DNA. The D gene is left open where the match is weak. Clone size is not always given. Where it is, it says once, few, many or a class for expanded clones.

-	TRBV2	-	TRBJ2-2	CASGYTGELFF	TGTGCCAGCGGCTACACCGGGGAGCTGTTTTTT
TRBD2	TRBV7-9	-	TRBJ2-7	CASSSPGLAGSRSYEQYF	TGTGCCAGCAGCTCACCCGGACTAGCGGGATCTCGTTCCTACGAGCAGTACTTC
-	TRBV6-5	-	TRBJ2-3	CASSREFTDTQYF	TGTGCCAGCAGCCGGGAGTTCACAGATACGCAGTATTTT
-	TRBV15	-	TRBJ2-7	CATSRDYYEQYF	TGTGCCACCAGCAGAGACTACTACGAGCAGTACTTC
-	TRBV2	-	TRBJ2-7	CASSEKDIPYEQYF	TGTGCCAGCAGTGAGAAGGACATTCCCTACGAGCAGTACTTC
TRBD2	TRBV18	-	TRBJ2-1	CASSPAGVGYNEQFF	TGTGCCAGCTCACCAGCGGGAGTAGGGTACAATGAGCAGTTCTTC
-	TRBV5-1	-	TRBJ2-3	CASSTTRNTDTQYF	TGCGCCAGCAGCACCACCAGAAACACAGATACGCAGTATTTT
-	TRBV5-1	-	TRBJ2-5	CASSLNSYQETQYF	TGCGCCAGCAGCTTAAACTCGTACCAAGAGACCCAGTACTTC
-	TRBV13	-	TRBJ2-3	CASLRWAGSTDTQYF	TGTGCCAGCCTCCGCTGGGCGGGGAGCACAGATACGCAGTATTTT
-	TRBV27	-	TRBJ2-3	CASSLSGRGTDTQYF	TGTGCCAGCAGTTTAAGTGGTAGGGGCACAGATACGCAGTATTTT
-	TRBV18	once	TRBJ2-5	CASSPSEETQYF	TGTGCCAGCTCACCGTCTGAAGAGACCCAGTACTTC
TRBD1	TRBV18	-	TRBJ2-1	CASSLDGGTGGHNEQFF	TGTGCCAGCTCACTCGATGGCGGGACAGGCGGCCACAATGAGCAGTTCTTC
-	TRBV9	-	TRBJ2-1	CASSVVPDNEQFF	TGTGCCAGCAGCGTAGTCCCAGACAATGAGCAGTTCTTC
TRBD1	TRBV5-6	-	TRBJ2-2	CASSSYDRATGELFF	TGTGCCAGCAGTTCATATGACAGGGCCACCGGGGAGCTGTTTTTT
-	TRBV18	-	TRBJ2-1	CASSQEAPVGSNEQFF	TGTGCCAGCTCCCAGGAGGCCCCTGTCGGATCCAATGAGCAGTTCTTC
TRBD2	TRBV5-4	-	TRBJ2-5	CASSLTTSGRGQETQYF	TGTGCCAGCAGCTTGACGACTAGCGGGAGGGGACAAGAGACCCAGTACTTC
-	TRBV5-4	-	TRBJ2-3	CASSLGLQLDTQYF	TGTGCCAGCAGCTTGGGACTTCAGCTCGATACGCAGTATTTT
-	TRBV6-1	-	TRBJ2-7	CASSEGLQSEQYF	TGTGCCAGCAGTGAAGGGCTTCAAAGCGAGCAGTACTTC
-	TRBV21-1	-	TRBJ2-7	CASSRGIWALAGASYEQYF	TGTGCCAGCAGCAGGGGAATCTGGGCGCTAGCGGGCGCCTCCTACGAGCAGTACTTC
-	TRBV27	-	TRBJ2-3	CASSSVFTDTQYF	TGTGCCAGCAGTAGCGTATTCACAGATACGCAGTATTTT
-	TRBV7-7	-	TRBJ2-1	CASSFEYNEQFF	TGTGCCAGCAGCTTTGAGTACAATGAGCAGTTCTTC
-	TRBV2	-	TRBJ1-5	CATGTDYQPQHF	TGTGCCACAGGGACCGATTATCAGCCCCAGCATTTT
-	TRBV20-1	-	TRBJ2-7	CSAITGREQYF	TGCAGTGCTATAACAGGGAGGGAGCAGTACTTC
-	TRBV15	-	TRBJ2-3	CATKGGTDTQYF	TGTGCCACCAAAGGTGGCACAGATACGCAGTATTTT
TRBD1	TRBV11-3	-	TRBJ1-1	CASSQRQGTEAFF	TGTGCCAGCAGCCAACGACAGGGGACAGAAGCTTTCTTT
-	TRBV11-3	-	TRBJ2-7	CASSSGPQAYEQYF	TGTGCCAGCAGCTCTGGACCGCAAGCCTACGAGCAGTACTTC
-	TRBV9	-	TRBJ2-7	CASSVRAGRDYEQYF	TGTGCCAGCAGCGTACGGGCAGGCAGGGACTACGAGCAGTACTTC
-	TRBV29-1	once	TRBJ2-1	CSVSFYEQFF	TGCAGCGTTAGTTTCTATGAGCAGTTCTTC
TRBD2	TRBV28	-	TRBJ2-1	CASSVGGGPHNEQFF	TGTGCCAGCAGTGTTGGGGGAGGGCCTCACAATGAGCAGTTCTTC
TRBD1	TRBV5-1	-	TRBJ1-1	CASKPMLTGGQVAFF	TGCGCCAGCAAACCAATGCTTACAGGGGGGCAGGTAGCTTTCTTT
-	TRBV28	-	TRBJ2-1	CASSQGWDTYEQFF	TGTGCCAGCAGTCAGGGCTGGGACACATATGAGCAGTTCTTC
-	TRBV6-7	-	TRBJ2-2	CASNHSDENTGELFF	TGTGCCAGCAACCACTCGGACGAGAACACCGGGGAGCTGTTTTTT
-	TRBV18	once	TRBJ1-5	CASSRKGGGSNQPQHF	TGTGCCAGCTCACGAAAGGGAGGGGGGAGCAATCAGCCCCAGCATTTT
-	TRBV7-9	-	TRBJ2-1	CASSHEYGEQFF	TGTGCCAGCAGCCACGAGTACGGTGAGCAGTTCTTC
-	TRBV15	once	TRBJ2-2	CATGSLPNTGELFF	TGTGCCACCGGCTCACTCCCAAACACCGGGGAGCTGTTTTTT
-	TRBV5-4	-	TRBJ1-1	CASSPVRTAEGTEAFF	TGTGCCAGCAGCCCTGTGAGGACGGCAGAGGGCACTGAAGCTTTCTTT
-	TRBV7-9	-	TRBJ2-3	CASSARDHSTDTQYF	TGTGCCAGCAGCGCCCGGGACCACTCCACAGATACGCAGTATTTT
-	TRBV7-2	-	TRBJ2-7	CASSHSRQASSYEQYF	TGTGCCAGCAGTCATTCCCGACAGGCCAGCTCCTACGAGCAGTACTTC
TRBD1	TRBV2	once	TRBJ1-5	CASSATGGQPQHF	TGTGCCAGCAGTGCTACAGGGGGTCAGCCCCAGCATTTT
TRBD1	TRBV27	-	TRBJ2-7	CASSLRGHPGQPPGYEQYF	TGTGCCAGCAGTTTAAGGGGGCACCCGGGACAGCCTCCGGGGTACGAGCAGTACTTC
TRBD1	TRBV19	-	TRBJ1-5	CASSRQGSNQPQHF	TGTGCCAGTAGTAGACAGGGGAGCAATCAGCCCCAGCATTTT
-	TRBV27	-	TRBJ2-7	CASRLAVPYEQYF	TGTGCCAGCAGGTTGGCGGTTCCTTACGAGCAGTACTTC
-	TRBV7-2	-	TRBJ1-1	CASSLRGRTEAFF	TGTGCCAGCAGCCTTAGGGGACGCACTGAAGCTTTCTTT
-	TRBV10-3	once	TRBJ2-1	CAISESSGVEQFF	TGTGCCATCAGTGAGTCGTCCGGGGTTGAGCAGTTCTTC
-	TRBV5-1	-	TRBJ2-7	CASSLAGSSARYEQYF	TGCGCCAGCAGCTTGGCCGGTTCTAGCGCAAGATACGAGCAGTACTTC
TRBD2	TRBV5-1	-	TRBJ2-5	CASSSIPRAGGQETQYF	TGCGCCAGCAGCTCAATCCCACGAGCGGGAGGGCAAGAGACCCAGTACTTC
-	TRBV5-4	-	TRBJ2-5	CASSLEPTATQETQYF	TGTGCCAGCAGCTTGGAGCCCACAGCGACACAAGAGACCCAGTACTTC
-	TRBV5-1	-	TRBJ2-2	CASRLDRHTGELFF	TGCGCCAGCAGGCTTGATAGGCACACCGGGGAGCTGTTTTTT
-	TRBV7-9	-	TRBJ2-3	CASSARWPLGPDTQYF	TGTGCCAGCAGCGCACGATGGCCTCTCGGCCCAGATACGCAGTATTTT
TRBD1	TRBV5-1	-	TRBJ1-2	CASGISGQGGYGYTF	TGCGCCAGCGGGATAAGTGGACAGGGAGGCTATGGCTACACCTTC
-	TRBV5-1	-	TRBJ2-6	CASSLVASGANVLTF	TGCGCCAGCAGCTTGGTAGCTTCTGGGGCCAACGTCCTGACTTTC
TRBD1	TRBV5-6	-	TRBJ2-1	CASSFILRQGINEQFF	TGTGCCAGCAGCTTTATTCTCAGACAGGGTATTAATGAGCAGTTCTTC
-	TRBV5-1	-	TRBJ1-1	CASSGGRGAGTEAFF	TGCGCCAGCAGCGGAGGAAGGGGGGCTGGCACTGAAGCTTTCTTT
-	TRBV2	-	TRBJ2-1	CASSDGSASYNEQFF	TGTGCCAGCAGTGATGGGAGCGCCTCCTACAATGAGCAGTTCTTC
-	TRBV18	-	TRBJ2-3	CASSPGQRGYTDTQYF	TGTGCCAGCTCACCAGGGCAGCGAGGTTACACAGATACGCAGTATTTT